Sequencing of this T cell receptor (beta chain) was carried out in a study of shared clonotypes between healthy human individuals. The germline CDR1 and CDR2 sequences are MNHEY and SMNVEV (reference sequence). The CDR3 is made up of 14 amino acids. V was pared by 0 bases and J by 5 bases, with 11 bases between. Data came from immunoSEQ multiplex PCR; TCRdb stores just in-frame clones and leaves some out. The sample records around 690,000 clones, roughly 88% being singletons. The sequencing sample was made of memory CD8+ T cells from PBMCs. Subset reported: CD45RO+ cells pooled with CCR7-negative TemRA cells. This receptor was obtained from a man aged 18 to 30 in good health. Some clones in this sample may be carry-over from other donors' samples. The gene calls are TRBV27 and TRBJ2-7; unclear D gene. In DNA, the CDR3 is TGTGCCAGCAGTTTATCCTCGGCAGCTCACGAGCAGTACTTC. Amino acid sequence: CASSLSSAAHEQYF.